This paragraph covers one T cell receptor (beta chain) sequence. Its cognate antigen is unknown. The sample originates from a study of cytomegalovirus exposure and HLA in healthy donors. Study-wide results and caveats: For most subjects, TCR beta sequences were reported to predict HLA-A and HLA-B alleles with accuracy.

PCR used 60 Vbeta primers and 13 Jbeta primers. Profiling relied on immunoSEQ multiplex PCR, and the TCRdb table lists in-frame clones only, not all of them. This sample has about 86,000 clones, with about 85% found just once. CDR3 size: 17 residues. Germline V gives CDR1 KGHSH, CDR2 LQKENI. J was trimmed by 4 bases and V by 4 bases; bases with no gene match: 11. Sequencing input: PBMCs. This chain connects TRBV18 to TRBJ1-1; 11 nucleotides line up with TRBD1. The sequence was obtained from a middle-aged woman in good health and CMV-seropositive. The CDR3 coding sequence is TGTGCCAGCTCACGCGGAGGACAGGGGGCTGAGACCACTGAAGCTTTCTTT. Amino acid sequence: CASSRGGQGAETTEAFF.